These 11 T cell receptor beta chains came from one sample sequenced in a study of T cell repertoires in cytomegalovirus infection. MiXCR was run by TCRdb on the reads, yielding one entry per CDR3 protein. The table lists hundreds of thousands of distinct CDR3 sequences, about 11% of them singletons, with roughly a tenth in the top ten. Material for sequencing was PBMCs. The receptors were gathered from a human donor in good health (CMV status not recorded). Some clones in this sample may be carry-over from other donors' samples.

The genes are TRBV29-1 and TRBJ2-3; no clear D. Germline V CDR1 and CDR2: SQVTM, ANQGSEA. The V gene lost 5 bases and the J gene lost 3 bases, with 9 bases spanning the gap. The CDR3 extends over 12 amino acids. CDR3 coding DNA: TGCAGCGTTCGCCTCCCGACAGATACGCAGTATTTT. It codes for CSVRLPTDTQYF.

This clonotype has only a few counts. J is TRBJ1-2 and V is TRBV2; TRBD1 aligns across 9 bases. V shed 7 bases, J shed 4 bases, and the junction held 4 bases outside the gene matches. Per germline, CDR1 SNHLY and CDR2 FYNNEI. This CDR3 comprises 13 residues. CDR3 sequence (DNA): TGTGCCAGCAAAGAGGACAGGGGCTATGGCTACACCTTC. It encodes CASKEDRGYGYTF.

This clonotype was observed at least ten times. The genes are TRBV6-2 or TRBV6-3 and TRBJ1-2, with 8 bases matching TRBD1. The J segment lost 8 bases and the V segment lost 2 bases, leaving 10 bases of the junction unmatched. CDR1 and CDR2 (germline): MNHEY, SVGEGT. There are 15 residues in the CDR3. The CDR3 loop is CASSYVGTGRRGYTF. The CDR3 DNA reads TGTGCCAGCAGTTACGTCGGGACAGGTCGCCGCGGCTACACCTTC.

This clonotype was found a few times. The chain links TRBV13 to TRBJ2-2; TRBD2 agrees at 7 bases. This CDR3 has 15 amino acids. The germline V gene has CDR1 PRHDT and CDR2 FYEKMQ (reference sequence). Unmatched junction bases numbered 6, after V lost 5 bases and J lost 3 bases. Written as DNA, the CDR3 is TGTGCCAGCAGCCCCGCTAGCGGATACACCGGGGAGCTGTTTTTT. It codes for CASSPASGYTGELFF. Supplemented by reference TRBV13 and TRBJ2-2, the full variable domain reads AAGVIQSPRHLIKEKRETATLKCYPIPRHDTVYWYQQGPGQDPQFLISFYEKMQSDKGSIPDRFSAQQFSDYHSELNMSSLELGDSALYFCASSPASGYTGELFFGEGSRLTVL.

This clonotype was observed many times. The CDR3 DNA follows: TGTGCCAGCAGTGAGGGAGACCACACAGATACGCAGTATTTT. This sequence encodes CASSEGDHTDTQYF. J is TRBJ2-3 and V is TRBV6-4, with D maybe TRBD2 (5 bases). The V end lost 3 bases, the J end lost 2 bases, and 9 bases lay between the germline ends. Germline V gene lookup returns CDR1 MRHNA and CDR2 SNTAGT. This CDR3 spans 14 amino acids.

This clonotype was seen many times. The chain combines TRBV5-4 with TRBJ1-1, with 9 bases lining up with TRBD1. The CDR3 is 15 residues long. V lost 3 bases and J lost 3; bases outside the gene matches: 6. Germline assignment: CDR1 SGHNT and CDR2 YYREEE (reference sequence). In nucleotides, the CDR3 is TGTGCCAGCAGCTCTCGGACAGGGGCGGACACTGAAGCTTTCTTT. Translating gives CASSSRTGADTEAFF. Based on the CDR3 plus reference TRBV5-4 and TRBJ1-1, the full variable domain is ETGVTQSPTHLIKTRGQQVTLRCSSQSGHNTVSWYQQALGQGPQFIFQYYREEENGRGNFPPRFSGLQFPNYSSELNVNALELDDSALYLCASSSRTGADTEAFFGQGTRLTVV.

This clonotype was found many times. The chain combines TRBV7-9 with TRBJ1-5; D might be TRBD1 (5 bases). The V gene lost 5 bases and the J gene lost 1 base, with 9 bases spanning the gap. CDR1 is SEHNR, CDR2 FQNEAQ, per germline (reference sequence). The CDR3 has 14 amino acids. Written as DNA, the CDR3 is TGTGCCAGCAGCCGATGGGACAGCAATCAGCCCCAGCATTTT. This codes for CASSRWDSNQPQHF.

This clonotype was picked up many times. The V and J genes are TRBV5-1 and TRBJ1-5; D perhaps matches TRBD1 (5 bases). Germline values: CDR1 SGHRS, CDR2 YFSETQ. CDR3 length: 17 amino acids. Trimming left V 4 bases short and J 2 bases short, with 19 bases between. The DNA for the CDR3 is TGCGCCAGCAGCCCAGACCCAGTAGACAGAGGCAATCAGCCCCAGCATTTT. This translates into CASSPDPVDRGNQPQHF.

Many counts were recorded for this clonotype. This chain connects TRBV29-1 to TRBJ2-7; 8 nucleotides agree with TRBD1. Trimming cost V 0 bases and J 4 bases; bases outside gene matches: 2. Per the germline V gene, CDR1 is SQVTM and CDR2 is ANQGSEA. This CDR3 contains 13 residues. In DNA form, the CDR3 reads TGCAGCGTTGAAGATGGACAGGGATACGAGCAGTACTTC. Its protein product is CSVEDGQGYEQYF.

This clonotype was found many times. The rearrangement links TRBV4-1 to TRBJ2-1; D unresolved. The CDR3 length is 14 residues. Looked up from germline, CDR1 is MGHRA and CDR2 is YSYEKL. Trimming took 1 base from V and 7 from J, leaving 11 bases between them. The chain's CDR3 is CASSQGPVSNEQFF. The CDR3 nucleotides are TGCGCCAGCAGCCAAGGCCCTGTAAGTAATGAGCAGTTCTTC.

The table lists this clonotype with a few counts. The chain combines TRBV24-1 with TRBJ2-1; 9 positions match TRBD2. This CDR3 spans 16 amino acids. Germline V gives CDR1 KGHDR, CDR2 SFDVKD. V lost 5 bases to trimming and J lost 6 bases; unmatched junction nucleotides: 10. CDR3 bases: TGTGCCACCAGTGGATTTGGCGCGGGGGGGCCCAATGAGCAGTTCTTC. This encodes CATSGFGAGGPNEQFF.